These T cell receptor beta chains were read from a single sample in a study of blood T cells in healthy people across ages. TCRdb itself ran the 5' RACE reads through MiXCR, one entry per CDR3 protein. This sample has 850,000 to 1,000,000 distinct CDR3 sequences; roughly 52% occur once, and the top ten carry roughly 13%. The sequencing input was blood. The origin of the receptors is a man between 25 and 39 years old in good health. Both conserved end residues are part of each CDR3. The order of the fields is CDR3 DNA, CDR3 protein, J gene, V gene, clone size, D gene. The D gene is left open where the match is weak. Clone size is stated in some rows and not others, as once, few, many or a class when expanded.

DNA: TGTGCCAGCAGCTTGGAGACCGGACAGGGAAACACTGAAGCTTTCTTT
CDR3: CASSLETGQGNTEAFF
J: TRBJ1-1
V: TRBV11-1
size: -
D: TRBD1

DNA: TGTGCCAGCAGCTTAGCGGGTAGCGGGGCTAAAGAGACCCAGTACTTC
CDR3: CASSLAGSGAKETQYF
J: TRBJ2-5
V: TRBV7-9
size: -
D: TRBD2

DNA: TGTGCCTGGAGTGGGACAGGGGGAGGTGAAAAACTGTTTTTT
CDR3: CAWSGTGGGEKLFF
J: TRBJ1-4
V: TRBV30
size: -
D: TRBD1

DNA: TGTGCCACCAGGGACACCTCCAGGTACGAGCAGTACTTC
CDR3: CATRDTSRYEQYF
J: TRBJ2-7
V: TRBV15
size: -
D: -

DNA: TGTGCCAGCAGCCTCATTCGGGGGACACCTGAGCAGTACTTC
CDR3: CASSLIRGTPEQYF
J: TRBJ2-7
V: TRBV3-1
size: many
D: -

DNA: TGTGCCAGCAGTTCCCTGGGGGCGGAGACCCAGTACTTC
CDR3: CASSSLGAETQYF
J: TRBJ2-5
V: TRBV27
size: -
D: -

DNA: TGCAGCGTGGTGCGGTTGGGCCACCCCAGCGGATCTTCTGGGGCCAACGTCCTGACTTTC
CDR3: CSVVRLGHPSGSSGANVLTF
J: TRBJ2-6
V: TRBV29-1
size: few
D: -

DNA: TGCGCCAGCTTAAGCGAGACTAGTGGTTCCCCCGAGCAGTACTTC
CDR3: CASLSETSGSPEQYF
J: TRBJ2-7
V: TRBV5-1
size: -
D: -

DNA: TGTGCCTGGAGGGAGCAGGGCTGGCATGGCTACACCTTC
CDR3: CAWREQGWHGYTF
J: TRBJ1-2
V: TRBV30
size: -
D: -

DNA: TGTGCCAGCAGCCGTCTCAGGGAGAACACTGAAGCTTTCTTT
CDR3: CASSRLRENTEAFF
J: TRBJ1-1
V: TRBV6-5
size: -
D: -

DNA: TGTGCCATCAGTGAGTCAGGGAAAGGTCAGCCCCAGCATTTT
CDR3: CAISESGKGQPQHF
J: TRBJ1-5
V: TRBV10-3
size: -
D: -

DNA: TGTGCCAGCAGTGACTCCCACGATGAGCAGTACTTC
CDR3: CASSDSHDEQYF
J: TRBJ2-7
V: TRBV6-4
size: -
D: -

DNA: TGCAGTGCTAGACCTGACAGGGGGAACTACAATGAGCAGTTCTTC
CDR3: CSARPDRGNYNEQFF
J: TRBJ2-1
V: TRBV20-1
size: -
D: TRBD1

DNA: TGTGCCAGCAGGGCCCGCAGGGCATCAGAGACCCAGTACTTC
CDR3: CASRARRASETQYF
J: TRBJ2-5
V: TRBV3-1
size: once
D: -

DNA: TGTGCCAGCAGTTTAGGTGGGGGCCCGAATACGCAGTATTTT
CDR3: CASSLGGGPNTQYF
J: TRBJ2-3
V: TRBV27
size: -
D: -

DNA: TGTGCCAGCAGTTACAGGGGGCTAGACAAAAACATTCAGTACTTC
CDR3: CASSYRGLDKNIQYF
J: TRBJ2-4
V: TRBV6-5
size: -
D: TRBD1

DNA: TGTGCCAGCAGGAGAGAGTTAGCGGGGATTAGAGCCTACAATGAGCAGTTCTTC
CDR3: CASRRELAGIRAYNEQFF
J: TRBJ2-1
V: TRBV6-1
size: -
D: TRBD2

DNA: TGTGCGTGGATGGGGCGCGGGGGATCAGATACGCAGTATTTT
CDR3: CAWMGRGGSDTQYF
J: TRBJ2-3
V: TRBV25-1
size: few
D: TRBD2

DNA: TGTGCCAGCAGCCCCCCGGCAGAATATGAGCAGTTCTTC
CDR3: CASSPPAEYEQFF
J: TRBJ2-1
V: TRBV7-9
size: -
D: -

DNA: TGTGCCAGCAGCCCGGAAATCTATGAGCAGTTCTTC
CDR3: CASSPEIYEQFF
J: TRBJ2-1
V: TRBV7-9
size: -
D: -

DNA: TGTGCCAGCAGCCCCCAAACAGGGGGCTCCGGCTATGGCTACACCTTC
CDR3: CASSPQTGGSGYGYTF
J: TRBJ1-2
V: TRBV7-9
size: -
D: TRBD1

DNA: TGCAGCGTTCCTCGGACCAGATACGAGCAGTTCTTC
CDR3: CSVPRTRYEQFF
J: TRBJ2-1
V: TRBV29-1
size: -
D: -

DNA: TGTGCCAGCAGCTTCCGGGACAGAGACAATGAGCAGTTCTTC
CDR3: CASSFRDRDNEQFF
J: TRBJ2-1
V: TRBV11-1
size: few
D: TRBD1

DNA: TGTGCCAGCAGTTCCGCACCGACAGGGGCCAAAAACATTCAGTACTTC
CDR3: CASSSAPTGAKNIQYF
J: TRBJ2-4
V: TRBV6-5
size: -
D: TRBD1

DNA: TGTGCCCTATCAAAGCGAACAGCCTTCTACGAGCAGTACTTC
CDR3: CALSKRTAFYEQYF
J: TRBJ2-7
V: TRBV7-4
size: -
D: -

DNA: TGTGCCAGCAGCCCGGACGGAAACACTGAAGCTTTCTTT
CDR3: CASSPDGNTEAFF
J: TRBJ1-1
V: TRBV5-1
size: -
D: -

DNA: TGCAGCGTCGCCTACCAGACAGCAACTAATGAAAAACTGTTTTTT
CDR3: CSVAYQTATNEKLFF
J: TRBJ1-4
V: TRBV29-1
size: few
D: -

DNA: TGTGCCAGCAGCGTAGAGGTTAGCGGGGGGCAATACGAGCAGTACTTC
CDR3: CASSVEVSGGQYEQYF
J: TRBJ2-7
V: TRBV9
size: -
D: TRBD2

DNA: TGTGCCAGCTCGGACAGTTCTAACTATGGCTACACCTTC
CDR3: CASSDSSNYGYTF
J: TRBJ1-2
V: TRBV25-1
size: -
D: -

DNA: TGCGCCAGCAGCCACCGAACAGGGGACTACGAGCAGTACTTC
CDR3: CASSHRTGDYEQYF
J: TRBJ2-7
V: TRBV4-3
size: -
D: TRBD1

DNA: TGCAGTGGACTAGCGGGGGGCATCAATGAGCAGTACTTC
CDR3: CSGLAGGINEQYF
J: TRBJ2-7
V: TRBV20-1
size: -
D: TRBD2

DNA: TGTGCCATCAGTGAGTCCGGGACGCGTACCGGAGTGCGGTACTTC
CDR3: CAISESGTRTGVRYF
J: TRBJ2-5
V: TRBV10-3
size: -
D: -

DNA: TGTGCCAGCATTGAATCGTATGGGAGCGAGCAGTACTTC
CDR3: CASIESYGSEQYF
J: TRBJ2-7
V: TRBV2
size: -
D: -

DNA: TGTGCCAGCGGACGGGGCGCTGCAGAGACCCAGTACTTC
CDR3: CASGRGAAETQYF
J: TRBJ2-5
V: TRBV12-3/TRBV12-4
size: -
D: -

DNA: TGTGCCAGAAGTCCATTTAGGGGGAATGAGCAGTTCTTC
CDR3: CARSPFRGNEQFF
J: TRBJ2-1
V: TRBV6-5
size: -
D: -

DNA: TGCAGTGCTTCAAGAGCGGGGGGCACCTACGAGCAGTACTTC
CDR3: CSASRAGGTYEQYF
J: TRBJ2-7
V: TRBV20-1
size: many
D: TRBD2

DNA: TGTGCCATCAGTGAGAGACAGGGGGGGGGAACAGATACGCAGTATTTT
CDR3: CAISERQGGGTDTQYF
J: TRBJ2-3
V: TRBV10-3
size: -
D: TRBD1

DNA: TGCGCCAGCAGCGTCCCTAGCGGGGCGGGGAATGAGCAGTACTTC
CDR3: CASSVPSGAGNEQYF
J: TRBJ2-7
V: TRBV5-1
size: once
D: TRBD2

DNA: TGTGCCAGCAGTGAACAGGGCTACACAGATACGCAGTATTTT
CDR3: CASSEQGYTDTQYF
J: TRBJ2-3
V: TRBV9
size: -
D: -

DNA: TGCGCCAGCAGCCAGACCTCCGGGGCTACAGATACGCAGTATTTT
CDR3: CASSQTSGATDTQYF
J: TRBJ2-3
V: TRBV4-1
size: -
D: -

DNA: TGTGCCAGCAGTTTATCGACTTTAGCGGGGGGGCGGGTCACAGATACGCAGTATTTT
CDR3: CASSLSTLAGGRVTDTQYF
J: TRBJ2-3
V: TRBV27
size: -
D: TRBD2

DNA: TGTGCCAGCAGTTACTACGCCGGGACTAGCGGGGGGGCGGGGGAGACCCAGTACTTC
CDR3: CASSYYAGTSGGAGETQYF
J: TRBJ2-5
V: TRBV27
size: -
D: TRBD2

DNA: TGTGCCAGCAGGGAGACAGGGGGGACCTATGGCTACACCTTC
CDR3: CASRETGGTYGYTF
J: TRBJ1-2
V: TRBV28
size: -
D: TRBD1

DNA: TGTGCCAGCAGCTACAGGGAATCCCAAGAGACCCAGTACTTC
CDR3: CASSYRESQETQYF
J: TRBJ2-5
V: TRBV7-2
size: few
D: -

DNA: TGTGCCAGCAGTTATCAGGGGAACACTGAAGCTTTCTTT
CDR3: CASSYQGNTEAFF
J: TRBJ1-1
V: TRBV6-2/TRBV6-3
size: -
D: -

DNA: TGTGCCAGCAGCCTCCGGGATAGCGGGACCTACGAGCAGTACTTC
CDR3: CASSLRDSGTYEQYF
J: TRBJ2-7
V: TRBV3-1
size: -
D: TRBD2

DNA: TGTGCCAGCAGCTTAGTGAGGGGCAGCTACACCTTC
CDR3: CASSLVRGSYTF
J: TRBJ1-2
V: TRBV7-9
size: few
D: -

DNA: TGTGCCAGCAGTTACTCGGGCGGGGTCCTACGGGAGCTGTTTTTT
CDR3: CASSYSGGVLRELFF
J: TRBJ2-2
V: TRBV6-2/TRBV6-3
size: -
D: -

DNA: TGTGCCAGCTCACCATTTAATGGGGAGACCCAGTACTTC
CDR3: CASSPFNGETQYF
J: TRBJ2-5
V: TRBV18
size: few
D: -

DNA: TGCGCCAGCGTTAATCGGGCCAACACAGGTACGCAGTATTTT
CDR3: CASVNRANTGTQYF
J: TRBJ2-3
V: TRBV5-1
size: once
D: -

DNA: TGTGCCAGCAGCGAACAGGAATCCAAAAACATTCAGTACTTC
CDR3: CASSEQESKNIQYF
J: TRBJ2-4
V: TRBV12-3/TRBV12-4
size: -
D: -

DNA: TGTGCCAGCATTATCGCATTAGGTCAGCCCCAGCATTTT
CDR3: CASIIALGQPQHF
J: TRBJ1-5
V: TRBV6-1
size: -
D: -

DNA: TGTGCCAGCAGACCCACGGGGGGGCTAGCCGGGGAGCTGTTTTTT
CDR3: CASRPTGGLAGELFF
J: TRBJ2-2
V: TRBV6-5
size: -
D: TRBD2

DNA: TGTGCCAGCAGCCCAGGGGGGGCTTGGGTCAATGAGCAGTACTTC
CDR3: CASSPGGAWVNEQYF
J: TRBJ2-4
V: TRBV9
size: -
D: -

DNA: TGTGCCAGCAGGCCAGGGACTAGCGGGACGGATACGCAGTATTTT
CDR3: CASRPGTSGTDTQYF
J: TRBJ2-3
V: TRBV6-1
size: -
D: TRBD2